This T cell receptor (beta chain) is from a study of blood T cell repertoires in COVID-19. Across the study: Sources were T cells, B-cell-depleted T cells, or PBMCs; the material itself was cDNA or gDNA.

CDR1 and CDR2 (germline): LGHDT, YNNKEL (reference sequence). This CDR3 contains 14 residues. Trimming took off 9 bases at V and 0 bases at J, with 14 bases between the two ends. Donors of Cohort 3 who recovered were those that had two negative PCRs, clearance, or symptom resolution. Here immunoSEQ multiplex PCR was the method, and the copy in TCRdb shows in-frame clones only, minus some. The table lists about 180,000 clones, 86% of them singletons, with more than 7.5% in the top ten. The chain is built from TRBV3-1 (or the pseudogene TRBV3-2) and TRBJ1-1; D is unresolved. The specimen sequenced was PBMCs or T cells enriched from blood (not recorded which). The sequence was obtained from a woman in her twenties or thirties who had recovered from COVID-19. DNA for the CDR3: TGTGCCAGTGACAATTCTGAGATGAACACTGAAGCTTTCTTT. It encodes CASDNSEMNTEAFF.